These 29 T cell receptor beta chains came from one sample sequenced in a study of blood T cell repertoires in COVID-19. Libraries were prepared by immunoSEQ multiplex PCR; TCRdb keeps only in-frame clonotypes and omits some of them. This table holds 250,000 to 350,000 clones, roughly 88% found once. Specimen: peripheral blood. These receptors came from a human donor with COVID-19, enrolled during active disease. The donor label of this sample is uncertain.

The chain is built from TRBV5-1 and TRBJ2-2; 8 bases are shared with TRBD1. Per germline, CDR1 SGHRS and CDR2 YFSETQ. Trimming took 0 bases from V and 4 from J; bases not matched to a gene: 5. This CDR3 region has 16 residues. The CDR3 DNA sequence: TGCGCCAGCAGCTTGGCAGGGACAGGTCCCACCGGGGAGCTGTTTTTT. Translation: CASSLAGTGPTGELFF.

V and J are TRBV29-1 and TRBJ1-1; D perhaps matches TRBD1 (5 bases). Germline V CDR1 and CDR2: SQVTM, ANQGSEA. This CDR3 contains 13 residues. Trimming removed 3 bases at V and 12 bases at J, with 20 bases between. CDR3 nucleotide sequence: TGCAGCGTTGATTCCTTGGCCGGGGGAGGATCTTTCTTT. Protein sequence: CSVDSLAGGGSFF.

The chain has TRBV9 and TRBJ1-6, with 7 bases aligning to TRBD1. With 2 bases clipped from V and 7 bases from J, the junction kept 6 bases outside the gene matches. CDR1 and CDR2 (germline): SGDLS, YYNGEE. There are 15 residues in the CDR3. The CDR3 region is CASSVTGVLNSPLHF. The CDR3 bases are TGTGCCAGCAGCGTCACAGGGGTATTGAATTCACCCCTCCACTTT.

The J gene is TRBJ2-3, the V gene TRBV18; a weak D match, TRBD1 (6 bases). Germline lookup yields CDR1 KGHSH and CDR2 LQKENI. The CDR3 spans 15 residues. V gave up 3 bases and J gave up 0 bases, with 10 bases separating them. Written as DNA, the CDR3 is TGTGCCAGCTCACCCGACAGGACTAGCACAGATACGCAGTATTTT. It is translated as CASSPDRTSTDTQYF.

CDR3 sequence reads: CSAQGTDYEQYF. CDR3 nucleotides: TGCAGCGCCCAGGGGACAGACTACGAGCAGTACTTC. This chain uses TRBV29-1 with TRBJ2-7, with 7 bases that match TRBD1. Germline CDR1 and CDR2: SQVTM and ANQGSEA. V lost 7 bases and J lost 3; bases outside the gene matches: 6. The CDR3 length is 12 residues.

The CDR3 loop is CASRRGQGATEAFF. CDR3 DNA: TGTGCCAGCAGGAGGGGACAGGGGGCCACTGAAGCTTTCTTT. This rearrangement joins TRBV6-5 to TRBJ1-1, with 12 bases matching TRBD1. V trimming: 6 bases; J trimming: 4 bases; junction bases outside the gene matches: 3. CDR1 and CDR2 from the germline V gene are MNHEY and SVGAGI. The CDR3 contains 14 residues.

The chain couples TRBV7-8 to TRBJ2-2, with 7 bases matching TRBD2. The germline V gene encodes CDR1 SGHVS and CDR2 FQNEAQ. This CDR3 is 14 amino acids long. The V and J ends lost 6 bases and 1 base, in that order; junction bases with no gene match: 2. CDR3 in DNA: TGTGCCAGCAGTAAGCGGGAGAACACCGGGGAGCTGTTTTTT. This codes for CASSKRENTGELFF.

This clone turned up a few times. Other DNA sequences in the same sample also yield this CDR3. The J gene is TRBJ1-1, the V gene TRBV7-9, with D maybe TRBD1 (5 bases). Germline V gene lookup returns CDR1 SEHNR and CDR2 FQNEAQ (reference sequence). There are 12 residues in the CDR3. Trimming took off 5 bases at V and 5 bases at J, with 9 bases between the two ends. The CDR3 nucleotides are TGTGCCAGCAGCCCGCGGGGGACTGAAGCTTTCTTT. Protein: CASSPRGTEAFF.

This clone was seen just once. The V call is TRBV11-2, the J call TRBJ1-2, with 8 bases lining up with TRBD1. This CDR3 region has 16 residues. V shed 0 bases, J shed 2 bases, and the junction held 5 bases outside the gene matches. Germline lookup yields CDR1 SGHAT and CDR2 FQNNGV. This chain's CDR3 is CASSLDGQGGNYGYTF. As DNA, the CDR3 is TGTGCCAGCAGCTTAGATGGACAGGGCGGGAACTATGGCTACACCTTC. Supplemented by reference TRBV11-2 and TRBJ1-2, the full variable domain reads EAGVAQSPRYKIIEKRQSVAFWCNPISGHATLYWYQQILGQGPKLLIQFQNNGVVDDSQLPKDRFSAERLKGVDSTLKIQPAKLEDSAVYLCASSLDGQGGNYGYTFGSGTRLTVV.

Points on this clone: The same CDR3 is also encoded by other DNA sequences in this sample. V is TRBV5-1 and J is TRBJ2-7; tentatively, D is TRBD1 (5 bases). With 0 bases removed from V and 4 bases from J, the gap between germline ends came to 11 bases. The CDR3 has 14 amino acids. Per the germline V gene, CDR1 is SGHRS and CDR2 is YFSETQ. This chain's CDR3 is CASSLGQGLYEQYF. The CDR3 region has the DNA TGCGCCAGCAGCTTGGGCCAGGGTCTTTACGAGCAGTACTTC.

V is TRBV6-5 and J is TRBJ1-1; tentative D call: TRBD1 (5 bases). The CDR3 totals 14 residues. V was cut by 7 bases and J by 0 bases, with 12 bases left in between. Germline CDR1 MNHEY, CDR2 SVGAGI. The CDR3 nucleotides are TGTGCCAGCAACAGACAGAGTCTGAACACTGAAGCTTTCTTT. Residues: CASNRQSLNTEAFF.

V is TRBV28 and J is TRBJ2-3; 8 bases are shared with TRBD2. The CDR3 is made up of 15 amino acids. The germline V gene has CDR1 MDHEN and CDR2 SYDVKM. The trim removed 3 bases at V and 0 bases at J, leaving 2 bases unmatched. The DNA for the CDR3 is TGTGCCAGCAGTTTCCCTAGCGGGAGCACAGATACGCAGTATTTT. The encoded protein is CASSFPSGSTDTQYF.

This sequence joins TRBV18 and TRBJ2-7; 9 nucleotides line up with TRBD1. The CDR3 is made up of 14 amino acids. The germline V gene encodes CDR1 KGHSH and CDR2 LQKENI. V lost 1 base to trimming and J lost 3 bases; unmatched junction nucleotides: 1. CDR3 in DNA: TGTGCCAGCTCACCACGGGGACAGGGCTACGAGCAGTACTTC. Translating gives CASSPRGQGYEQYF.

The chain couples TRBV28 to TRBJ1-3; 10 nucleotides line up with TRBD1. This CDR3 spans 16 amino acids. The germline V gene encodes CDR1 MDHEN and CDR2 SYDVKM. V lost 3 bases, J lost 7 bases, and 9 bases stayed unmatched. The CDR3 sequence is CASSLSGPGQGNTIYF. CDR3 in DNA: TGTGCCAGCAGTTTGAGTGGACCGGGACAGGGGAACACCATATATTTT.

The gene calls are TRBV19 and TRBJ1-1; the match to TRBD1 covers 7 bases. Germline V gene sequence: CDR1 LNHDA, CDR2 SQIVND (reference sequence). J was trimmed by 4 bases and V by 6 bases; bases with no gene match: 8. This CDR3 spans 14 amino acids. The CDR3 nucleotides are TGTGCCAGTAGGCCCCTTGAGGGGGCCACTGAAGCTTTCTTT. This sequence encodes CASRPLEGATEAFF.

V gene TRBV27 combines with J gene TRBJ2-2; 12 nucleotides agree with TRBD2. Trimming cost V 4 bases and J 6 bases; bases outside gene matches: 6. The CDR3 sequence is 16 residues long. The V gene's germline CDR1 is MNHEY and CDR2 SMNVEV (reference sequence). The CDR3 spells CASSSPTSGRSGELFF. Here the CDR3 DNA reads TGTGCCAGCAGTTCCCCGACTAGCGGGAGATCCGGGGAGCTGTTTTTT.

The chain recombines TRBV9 with TRBJ2-7; 11 bases map to TRBD2. The germline V gene has CDR1 SGDLS and CDR2 YYNGEE. The CDR3 contains 17 residues. The junction had 10 bases not matched to a gene; V was cut back by 1 base and J by 4 bases. The CDR3 reads CASSVSPTSGISYEQYF. The CDR3 DNA reads as TGTGCCAGCAGCGTATCCCCGACTAGCGGGATTTCGTACGAGCAGTACTTC.

The chain has TRBV19 and TRBJ1-1; maybe TRBD1 (6 bases). Germline CDR1 and CDR2: LNHDA and SQIVND (reference sequence). The CDR3 is 18 amino acids. V was shortened by 3 bases and J by 4 bases, with 24 bases between the two germline ends. The CDR3: CASSIVGGAGLGGTEAFF. The CDR3 nucleotides are TGTGCCAGTAGTATCGTTGGGGGCGCAGGTTTGGGTGGCACTGAAGCTTTCTTT.

The chain joins TRBV9 to TRBJ1-3, with 9 nucleotides matching TRBD1. Germline V gene sequence: CDR1 SGDLS, CDR2 YYNGEE. This CDR3 comprises 15 residues. V was clipped by 5 bases and J by 2 bases; unmatched bases: 5. As DNA, the CDR3 is TGTGCCAGCAGTCATAGACAGGGGGCTGGAAACACCATATATTTT. Protein product: CASSHRQGAGNTIYF.

The J gene is TRBJ1-1, the V gene TRBV19, with unresolved D. The CDR3 is 17 amino acids. The germline CDR1 and CDR2 sequences are LNHDA and SQIVND (reference sequence). Trimming took off 6 bases at V and 0 bases at J, with 20 bases between the two ends. CDR3 sequence reads: CASRDYQIMGVNTEAFF. The CDR3 nucleotides read TGTGCCAGTAGGGACTACCAAATCATGGGTGTGAACACTGAAGCTTTCTTT. The whole variable domain, filled in from reference TRBV19 and TRBJ1-1, reads DGGITQSPKYLFRKEGQNVTLSCEQNLNHDAMYWYRQDPGQGLRLIYYSQIVNDFQKGDIAEGYSVSREKKESFPLTVTSAQKNPTAFYLCASRDYQIMGVNTEAFFGQGTRLTVV.

The chain uses TRBV5-1 and TRBJ2-5, with a tentative D call TRBD1 (6 bases). The length of the CDR3 is 14 residues. Germline V CDR1 and CDR2: SGHRS, YFSETQ. Trimming took 0 bases from V and 4 from J, leaving 10 bases between them. The DNA for the CDR3 is TGCGCCAGCAGCTTGGCCGGACAGCTAGAGACCCAGTACTTC. Amino acids: CASSLAGQLETQYF.

As to this clone: At one end the junction does not follow the germline gene, possibly because of a read error. The V and J genes are TRBV6-1 and TRBJ2-1; 7 bases fit TRBD1. Per germline, CDR1 MNHNS and CDR2 SASEGT. This CDR3 region has 16 residues. The CDR3 region is CTSRERQGRSYNEQFF. CDR3 in DNA: TGTACCAGCAGGGAAAGACAGGGCCGGTCCTACAATGAGCAGTTCTTC.

The rearrangement joins TRBV6-4 to TRBJ2-1; 7 bases fit TRBD2. The CDR3 has 19 residues. Germline CDR1 reads MRHNA; CDR2 reads SNTAGT. Trimming cost V 0 bases and J 0 bases; bases outside gene matches: 11. CDR3 sequence reads: CASSDSPNSGSSSYNEQFF. The CDR3 region has the DNA TGTGCCAGCAGTGACTCACCCAATAGCGGGTCGAGCTCCTACAATGAGCAGTTCTTC.

The chain's CDR3 is CASSAPNPRQIANYGYTF. The CDR3 DNA is TGTGCCAGCAGTGCCCCAAACCCGAGACAGATAGCTAACTATGGCTACACCTTC. V gene TRBV28 combines with J gene TRBJ1-2; D perhaps matches TRBD1 (5 bases). With 5 bases removed from V and 0 bases from J, the gap between germline ends came to 22 bases. Germline V lookup: CDR1 MDHEN, CDR2 SYDVKM. The CDR3 is 18 amino acids.

This CDR3 reads CSAIGIQGNTEAFF. CDR3 bases: TGCAGCGCCATTGGGATTCAGGGGAACACTGAAGCTTTCTTT. The gene calls are TRBV29-1 and TRBJ1-1; possible D gene TRBD1, 5 bases. The CDR3 sequence is 14 residues long. V was clipped by 7 bases and J by 1 base, with 16 bases between them. Germline CDR1 and CDR2: SQVTM and ANQGSEA.

This clone was recorded a few times. The chain employs TRBV28 and TRBJ1-6; D gene unclear. Germline V gene sequence: CDR1 MDHEN, CDR2 SYDVKM. The CDR3 extends over 14 amino acids. V was clipped by 1 base and J by 5 bases, with 6 bases between them. Written as DNA, the CDR3 is TGTGCCAGCAGTTTATTAACGGATAATTCACCCCTCCACTTT. Its protein product is CASSLLTDNSPLHF.

V gene TRBV10-3 combines with J gene TRBJ2-5; no clear D. Germline-derived CDR1 and CDR2 are ENHRY and SYGVKD. The ends were cut back, 4 bases at V and 5 bases at J, with 11 bases in the middle. The CDR3 runs to 13 residues. The CDR3 reads CAISGDNAETQYF. Here the CDR3 DNA reads TGTGCCATCAGTGGCGACAACGCGGAGACCCAGTACTTC.

This clone was recorded a few times. V and J are TRBV4-3 and TRBJ1-4, with unresolved D. Trimming stripped 1 base from V and 6 bases from J, with 12 bases between. This CDR3 has 15 residues. CDR1 LGHNA and CDR2 YSLEER come from the germline V gene. The CDR3 DNA follows: TGCGCCAGCAGCCAAGGAATATGGGAGGATGAAAAACTGTTTTTT. Translated, it gives CASSQGIWEDEKLFF.

J is TRBJ2-5 and V is TRBV7-9; the match to TRBD2 covers 16 bases. The CDR3 sequence is 18 residues long. The V gene end was trimmed by 2 bases and the J gene end by 4 bases; junction bases not matched to a gene: 7. Germline V lookup: CDR1 SEHNR, CDR2 FQNEAQ (reference sequence). Here the CDR3 DNA reads TGTGCCAGCAGCTTACGGGGACTAGCGGGAGGGCCCGCAGAGACCCAGTACTTC. Its translation is CASSLRGLAGGPAETQYF.